The next 32 T cell receptor beta chains were all read from a single sample in a study of T-cell memory formation after mild COVID-19. TCRdb processed the 5' RACE reads anew with MiXCR; each CDR3 protein has one entry. The sample has around 300,000 distinct CDR3 sequences; roughly 8% are singletons. Material: PBMCs or a T cell subset sorted from them (not recorded which). The receptors here all came from a man aged 18 to 35 who had mild COVID-19 (a few samples of this study predate the infection). Cell type and time point are not known.

The CDR3 DNA is TGTGCCGCAGGGAGCAATCAGCCCCAGCATTTT. Translation: CAAGSNQPQHF. The rearrangement joins TRBV6-6 to TRBJ1-5; D might be TRBD1 (5 bases). Germline V gene lookup returns CDR1 MNHNY and CDR2 SVGAGI (reference sequence). CDR3 length: 11 residues. Trimming removed 11 bases from V and 1 base from J, with 6 bases in between.

The chain links TRBV27 to TRBJ2-7; TRBD1 matches 11 bases. Losses at the gene ends were 8 bases for V and 6 bases for J; bases not matched to a gene: 12. The CDR3 is made up of 15 amino acids. Germline V gene lookup returns CDR1 MNHEY and CDR2 SMNVEV (reference sequence). The CDR3 here is CASSKQPGQGGEQYV. The CDR3 DNA reads as TGTGCCAGCTCAAAACAGCCGGGACAGGGGGGCGAGCAGTACGTC.

The CDR3 reads CSAYSVSGGSTDTQYF. As DNA, the CDR3 is TGCAGTGCTTACTCGGTGAGCGGGGGCAGCACAGATACGCAGTATTTT. This chain joins TRBV20-1 and TRBJ2-3, with 8 bases aligning to TRBD2. CDR3 length equals 16 residues. The germline V gene has CDR1 DFQATT and CDR2 SNEGSKA (reference sequence). V trimming: 5 bases; J trimming: 0 bases; junction bases outside the gene matches: 10.

This chain joins TRBV24-1 and TRBJ1-3; 7 bases align to TRBD1. J was trimmed by 2 bases and V by 9 bases; bases with no gene match: 6. Germline V gene data show CDR1 as KGHDR and CDR2 as SFDVKD. The CDR3 sequence is 14 residues long. The CDR3 DNA sequence: TGTGCCACCGAGACAGGGCAGACTGGAAACACCATATATTTT. Translation gives CATETGQTGNTIYF.

The gene calls are TRBV10-3 and TRBJ1-1, with D possibly TRBD1 on 6 matching bases. Germline values: CDR1 ENHRY, CDR2 SYGVKD. The V and J ends lost 8 bases and 1 base respectively, with 14 bases between them. CDR3 length: 14 amino acids. This CDR3 reads CAIWDRTANTEAFF. CDR3 coding DNA: TGTGCCATCTGGGATCGGACAGCGAACACTGAAGCTTTCTTT.

This clonotype was picked up many times. The chain combines TRBV5-1 with TRBJ1-2, with TRBD1 as a possible D gene (5 bases). The CDR3 is 15 amino acids. CDR1 and CDR2 from the germline V gene are SGHRS and YFSETQ. V was cut by 0 bases and J by 0 bases, with 9 bases left in between. The CDR3 loop is CASSLEPTANYGYTF. CDR3 bases: TGCGCCAGCAGCTTGGAGCCGACAGCTAACTATGGCTACACCTTC.

The chain links TRBV24-1 to TRBJ2-5; D unclear. The germline CDR1 and CDR2 sequences are KGHDR and SFDVKD. V shed 3 bases and J shed 2 bases, with 3 bases lying between them. The CDR3 sequence is 12 residues long. The CDR3 region is CATSDIQETQYF. The CDR3, as DNA: TGTGCCACCAGTGATATACAAGAGACCCAGTACTTC.

There are a few counts of this clonotype. This CDR3 reads CASSFGDRTNTEAFF. The CDR3 bases are TGCGCCAGCAGCTTTGGGGACAGGACGAACACTGAAGCTTTCTTT. This chain connects TRBV5-1 to TRBJ1-1, with TRBD1 identical over 8 bases. CDR3 length: 15 residues. The germline gives CDR1 SGHRS, CDR2 YFSETQ. V gave up 2 bases and J gave up 1 base; unmatched junction bases: 4.

Of note for this clonotype: A much bigger clone sits one base away, suggesting this may be a read error. The chain couples TRBV6-2 or TRBV6-3 to TRBJ1-5, with 7 positions matching TRBD1. The CDR3 is 15 residues long. The junction had 5 bases not matched to a gene; V was cut back by 3 bases and J by 3 bases. Germline V gives CDR1 MNHEY, CDR2 SVGEGT. The DNA of the CDR3 is TGTGCCAGCAGTTATTTCGGGACAGTCAATCAGCCCCAGCATTTT. Residues: CASSYFGTVNQPQHF.

The rearrangement joins TRBV9 to TRBJ2-1, with 11 bases aligning to TRBD2. CDR3 length: 16 residues. J gave up 6 bases and V 3 bases, and 8 bases lay outside the gene matches. In germline, CDR1 is SGDLS, CDR2 YYNGEE. DNA for the CDR3: TGTGCCAGCAGCGCGAGGGGACTAGCGGCGCTCAATGAGCAGTTCTTC. It specifies CASSARGLAALNEQFF.

This clonotype has a handful of counts. This sequence joins TRBV7-2 and TRBJ1-3; D is unclear. The ends were cut back, 2 bases at V and 1 base at J, with 9 bases in the middle. CDR1 is SGHTA and CDR2 is FQGNSA in the germline V gene. This CDR3 is 15 amino acids long. For the CDR3, the DNA is TGTGCCAGCAGCTTAACAGCCCCTTCTGGAAACACCATATATTTT. Translated: CASSLTAPSGNTIYF.

The chain joins TRBV4-1 to TRBJ2-5, with 8 bases identical to TRBD2. Germline V gives CDR1 MGHRA, CDR2 YSYEKL. The CDR3 is 15 residues long. V lost 1 base to trimming and J lost 4 bases; unmatched junction nucleotides: 5. The CDR3 region has the DNA TGCGCCAGCAGCCAAGTCCCGGGGGGGAGAGAGACCCAGTACTTC. Translated, it gives CASSQVPGGRETQYF.

This clonotype has more than one count but fewer than ten. The chain has TRBV9 and TRBJ2-1, with D hard to call. In germline, CDR1 is SGDLS, CDR2 YYNGEE. Trimming took off 0 bases at V and 4 bases at J, with 5 bases between the two ends. The CDR3 sequence is 13 residues long. The DNA for the CDR3 is TGTGCCAGCAGCGTAGGAGTATACAATGAGCAGTTCTTC. This codes for CASSVGVYNEQFF.

The chain couples TRBV27 to TRBJ2-7; 8 nucleotides line up with TRBD1. Germline-derived CDR1 and CDR2 are MNHEY and SMNVEV (reference sequence). There are 15 residues in the CDR3. Trimming cost V 5 bases and J 2 bases; bases outside gene matches: 8. CDR3: CASSLGQGKPYEQYV. The CDR3 nucleotides read TGTGCCAGCAGTCTAGGACAGGGCAAGCCCTACGAGCAGTACGTC.

This clonotype has a handful of counts. The rearrangement joins TRBV7-3 to TRBJ2-3; TRBD2 aligns across 8 bases. The CDR3 loop spans 14 amino acids. V shed 5 bases, J shed 4 bases, and the junction held 5 bases outside the gene matches. The germline V gene encodes CDR1 SGHTA and CDR2 FQGTGA. CDR3 coding DNA: TGTGCCAGCAGCCCGGTCGGGGGGGCAGATACGCAGTATTTT. Its protein is CASSPVGGADTQYF.

This clonotype has at least ten counts. This chain links TRBV7-2 with TRBJ2-7; 9 positions agree with TRBD1. The CDR3 has 14 amino acids. Germline values: CDR1 SGHTA, CDR2 FQGNSA. J gave up 3 bases and V 5 bases, and 5 bases lay outside the gene matches. CDR3 amino acids: CASSTLTGGYEQYF. The DNA for the CDR3 is TGTGCCAGCAGCACCTTGACAGGGGGCTACGAGCAGTACTTC.

This clonotype was detected only a few times. This sequence joins TRBV10-3 and TRBJ1-5, with 8 bases lining up with TRBD1. V gave up 10 bases and J gave up 5 bases; unmatched junction bases: 7. The CDR3 covers 13 residues. CDR1 is ENHRY and CDR2 is SYGVKD in the germline V gene. CDR3: CANRDRLDQPQHF. DNA for the CDR3: TGTGCCAATCGGGACAGGCTTGATCAGCCCCAGCATTTT.

The chain uses TRBV6-5 and TRBJ2-7; a weak D match, TRBD2 (5 bases). CDR3 length equals 14 residues. Germline lookup yields CDR1 MNHEY and CDR2 SVGAGI. V was pared by 6 bases and J by 7 bases, with 19 bases between. CDR3 sequence: CASSRGERAQEQYV. The CDR3 DNA reads as TGTGCCAGCAGCCGTGGGGAGAGGGCCCAGGAGCAGTACGTC.

This clonotype has a handful of counts. The chain uses TRBV4-3 and TRBJ1-6; D gene unclear. CDR1 LGHNA and CDR2 YSLEER come from the germline V gene. The CDR3 is made up of 18 amino acids. V was trimmed by 1 base and J by 4 bases, leaving 17 bases between them. This CDR3 reads CASSQVSRPSLYNSPLHF. Here the CDR3 DNA reads TGCGCCAGCAGCCAAGTAAGCCGCCCTAGTCTGTATAATTCACCCCTCCACTTT.

The chain couples TRBV5-5 to TRBJ2-7, with D uncertain. V dropped 6 bases and J dropped 5 bases, with 15 bases sitting between them. Germline V lookup: CDR1 SGHKS, CDR2 YYEKEE (reference sequence). CDR3 length: 13 amino acids. Written as DNA, the CDR3 is TGTGCCAGCACCCTTTGGGGAATGGACGAGCAGTACTTC. It yields the protein CASTLWGMDEQYF.

Only a few counts were recorded for this clonotype. V and J are TRBV7-9 and TRBJ1-1; the D is unclear. With 2 bases removed from V and 4 bases from J, the gap between germline ends came to 11 bases. Germline V gene sequence: CDR1 SEHNR, CDR2 FQNEAQ (reference sequence). The CDR3 has 14 residues. CDR3 nucleotide sequence: TGTGCCAGCAGCTTAATGGCTGCCCCCACTGAAGCTTTCTTT. This sequence encodes CASSLMAAPTEAFF. The full variable domain, with the rest looked up from reference TRBV7-9 and TRBJ1-1, is DTGVSQNPRHKITKRGQNVTFRCDPISEHNRLYWYRQTLGQGPEFLTYFQNEAQLEKSRLLSDRFSAERPKGSFSTLEIQRTEQGDSAMYLCASSLMAAPTEAFFGQGTRLTVV.

The genes are TRBV5-1 and TRBJ1-2; D gene unclear. The CDR3 contains 11 residues. The V gene's germline CDR1 is SGHRS and CDR2 YFSETQ. V gave up 4 bases and J gave up 5 bases, with 6 bases separating them. CDR3 bases: TGCGCCAGCAGCAACGAGTATGGCTACACCTTC. Its protein is CASSNEYGYTF.

The J gene is TRBJ1-6, the V gene TRBV27; D not certain. Germline V gene data show CDR1 as MNHEY and CDR2 as SMNVEV (reference sequence). Trimming took 5 bases from V and 7 from J, leaving 6 bases between them. The CDR3 sequence is 12 residues long. CDR3 nucleotides: TGTGCCAGCAGTCCCCTAAATTCACCCCTCCACTTT. Amino acid sequence: CASSPLNSPLHF.

This clonotype was seen a handful of times. The chain uses TRBV5-6 and TRBJ2-1, with 8 bases fitting TRBD2. Germline CDR1 and CDR2: SGHDT and YYEEEE. The CDR3 is made up of 14 amino acids. V lost 1 base to trimming and J lost 7 bases; unmatched junction nucleotides: 4. This CDR3 is CASSLSGGANEQFF. The DNA for the CDR3 is TGTGCCAGCAGCTTGTCGGGGGGGGCGAATGAGCAGTTCTTC.

CDR3 nucleotide sequence: TGTGCCAGCAGCGTAGCCGGGACAGGGAACACCGGGGAGCTGTTTTTT. Residues: CASSVAGTGNTGELFF. The V call is TRBV9, the J call TRBJ2-2; 8 bases align to TRBD1. Germline V gives CDR1 SGDLS, CDR2 YYNGEE. The CDR3 totals 16 residues. J was trimmed by 1 base and V by 0 bases; bases with no gene match: 2.

This clonotype was picked up a small number of times. The chain uses TRBV5-6 and TRBJ2-5; TRBD1 matches at 8 bases. This CDR3 spans 16 amino acids. Germline V lookup: CDR1 SGHDT, CDR2 YYEEEE. Unmatched junction bases numbered 9, after V lost 3 bases and J lost 2 bases. CDR3 nucleotide sequence: TGTGCCAGCAGCTCAGTCAGGGGACAGGATCAAGAGACCCAGTACTTC. It yields the protein CASSSVRGQDQETQYF.

The genes are TRBV9 and TRBJ2-6; D gene unclear. From germline, CDR1 is SGDLS and CDR2 YYNGEE. CDR3 length equals 15 residues. The V gene lost 4 bases and the J gene lost 1 base, with 9 bases spanning the gap. The CDR3 sequence is CASSPDQSGANVLTF. In DNA, the CDR3 is TGTGCCAGCAGCCCTGACCAATCTGGGGCCAACGTCCTGACTTTC.

This clonotype was seen a few times. The genes are TRBV11-2 and TRBJ2-5; the D is unclear. The V end lost 2 bases, the J end lost 5 bases, and 6 bases lay between the germline ends. Germline CDR1 reads SGHAT; CDR2 reads FQNNGV. The CDR3 is 12 amino acids. CDR3 region: CASSLPGETQYF. CDR3 coding DNA: TGTGCCAGCAGCTTACCCGGGGAGACCCAGTACTTC.

The V call is TRBV6-6, the J call TRBJ1-5, with 9 nucleotides matching TRBD1. The CDR3 loop spans 15 amino acids. V dropped 5 bases and J dropped 6; count of bases not matched to a gene: 8. CDR1 and CDR2 (germline): MNHNY, SVGAGI (reference sequence). This chain's CDR3 is CASSPGQGFGQPQHF. CDR3 sequence (DNA): TGTGCCAGCAGTCCCGGACAGGGGTTCGGTCAGCCCCAGCATTTT.

This clonotype came up a few times. The chain employs TRBV6-5 and TRBJ1-3; no definite D call. This CDR3 spans 14 amino acids. CDR1 is MNHEY and CDR2 is SVGAGI in the germline V gene. V shed 6 bases and J shed 0 bases, with 9 bases lying between them. CDR3: CASSPPGSGNTIYF. As DNA, the CDR3 is TGTGCCAGCAGCCCCCCGGGCTCTGGAAACACCATATATTTT.

This clonotype came up many times. The chain recombines TRBV20-1 with TRBJ1-2; TRBD1 aligns across 7 bases. CDR3 length: 13 residues. The germline V gene encodes CDR1 DFQATT and CDR2 SNEGSKA (reference sequence). Losses at the gene ends were 5 bases for V and 2 bases for J; bases not matched to a gene: 5. The CDR3 reads CSASKDRNYGYTF. The DNA of the CDR3 is TGCAGTGCTTCCAAGGACAGGAACTATGGCTACACCTTC.

The J gene is TRBJ2-7, the V gene TRBV30; 7 bases agree with TRBD2. This CDR3 contains 11 residues. Germline loops: CDR1 GTSNPN, CDR2 SVGIG (reference sequence). The V segment lost 4 bases and the J segment 6 bases; nucleotides outside the gene matches: 3. The CDR3 loop is CAWTGGGEQYF. Here the CDR3 DNA reads TGTGCCTGGACGGGGGGAGGCGAGCAGTACTTC.